Listed here are 20 T cell receptor beta chains from one sample, sequenced in a study of blood T cell repertoires in COVID-19. Using immunoSEQ multiplex PCR, the repertoire was profiled, and TCRdb retains in-frame clones only, with some absent. This table holds under 350,000 clones, 85% to 90% found once. Sequencing was carried out using PBMCs or T cells enriched from blood (not recorded which). Receptors originate from a woman aged 55-69 years who had recovered from COVID-19.

The chain recombines TRBV5-1 with TRBJ2-7; TRBD2 aligns across 12 bases. The germline V gene encodes CDR1 SGHRS and CDR2 YFSETQ. The CDR3 has 17 amino acids. The ends lost 2 bases at V and 5 bases at J; junction bases unmatched: 11. CDR3: CASSFVLAGGPGDEQYF. For the CDR3, the DNA is TGCGCCAGCAGCTTTGTTCTAGCGGGAGGGCCCGGGGACGAGCAGTACTTC.

The chain couples TRBV28 to TRBJ1-5; tentatively, D is TRBD1 (6 bases). Germline CDR1 is MDHEN and CDR2 is SYDVKM. The CDR3 runs to 15 residues. V was pared by 2 bases and J by 2 bases, with 10 bases between. CDR3 DNA sequence: TGTGCCAGCAGTTTAGTGGGACAAGGCAATCAGCCCCAGCATTTT. Translated, it gives CASSLVGQGNQPQHF.

The chain carries TRBV2 and TRBJ2-7; 8 nucleotides align to TRBD1. Germline assignment: CDR1 SNHLY and CDR2 FYNNEI. The CDR3 runs 12 residues. With V trimmed by 10 bases and J by 3 bases, 5 bases remained unmatched. The CDR3 region is CATGTGVYEQYF. CDR3 nucleotide sequence: TGTGCCACCGGGACAGGAGTCTACGAGCAGTACTTC.

The chain couples TRBV19 to TRBJ1-1, with 8 bases identical to TRBD1. Unmatched junction bases numbered 8, after V lost 7 bases and J lost 1 base. Looked up from germline, CDR1 is LNHDA and CDR2 is SQIVND (reference sequence). The CDR3 is made up of 15 amino acids. The CDR3 region is CASTLGQGANTEAFF. The CDR3, as DNA: TGTGCCAGTACCCTGGGGCAGGGGGCGAACACTGAAGCTTTCTTT.

As for this clone: At one boundary the junction diverges from the germline segment, which might be a read error. V and J are TRBV7-7 and TRBJ2-5, with TRBD2 matching 10 bases. The CDR3 sequence is 15 residues long. Germline CDR1 reads SSHAT; CDR2 reads FNYEAQ (reference sequence). CDR3 nucleotides: TGTGCTAGCAGCCCGGGACTAGCGCTCCAAGAGACCCAGTACTTC. This sequence encodes CASSPGLALQETQYF.

The CDR3: CASSLSPREGRGDTGELFF. The CDR3 bases are TGTGCCAGCAGCTTATCCCCGCGGGAGGGCCGGGGTGACACCGGGGAGCTGTTTTTT. The chain is built from TRBV11-2 and TRBJ2-2; 9 nucleotides line up with TRBD2. This CDR3 has 19 residues. CDR1 SGHAT and CDR2 FQNNGV come from the germline V gene. Unmatched junction bases numbered 13, after V lost 2 bases and J lost 3 bases.

The chain employs TRBV25-1 and TRBJ1-4; no reliable D call. CDR1 and CDR2 (germline): MGHDK, SYGVNS. The CDR3 extends over 14 amino acids. With 1 base removed from V and 7 bases from J, the gap between germline ends came to 10 bases. The DNA of the CDR3 is TGTGCCAGCAGTGAATGGGAGGGCATTGAAAAACTGTTTTTT. This gives the protein CASSEWEGIEKLFF.

This chain connects TRBV7-2 to TRBJ2-7, with 10 bases that match TRBD2. The junction had 3 bases not matched to a gene; V was cut back by 5 bases and J by 2 bases. The CDR3 totals 14 residues. The V gene's germline CDR1 is SGHTA and CDR2 FQGNSA. CDR3 nucleotides: TGTGCCAGCAGCCCAGCGGGAGGGCCCTACGAGCAGTACTTC. This codes for CASSPAGGPYEQYF.

V usage is TRBV9 and J usage is TRBJ2-2, with D tentatively TRBD1 (6 bases). Between the trimmed V and J ends, which lost 3 bases and 3 bases, there was a span of 9 bases. The CDR3 totals 14 residues. CDR1 is SGDLS, CDR2 YYNGEE, per germline. The CDR3 coding sequence is TGTGCCAGCAGCGCAACAGGGTACACCGGGGAGCTGTTTTTT. Protein: CASSATGYTGELFF.

The chain is built from TRBV3-1 (or the pseudogene TRBV3-2) and TRBJ2-1; D gene unclear. Germline V lookup: CDR1 LGHDT, CDR2 YNNKEL (reference sequence). V was trimmed by 3 bases and J by 7 bases, leaving 10 bases between them. The CDR3 runs 13 residues. CDR3 coding DNA: TGTGCCAGCAGCCAGCAAATAGCAAATGAGCAGTTCTTC. This codes for CASSQQIANEQFF.

The chain has TRBV5-6 and TRBJ2-1; 10 nucleotides line up with TRBD2. The germline V gene has CDR1 SGHDT and CDR2 YYEEEE. The trim removed 6 bases at V and 5 bases at J, leaving 8 bases unmatched. The CDR3 totals 15 residues. CDR3 DNA sequence: TGTGCCAGCATCCCCAGGACTAGCGGTGACAATGAGCAGTTCTTC. Amino acids: CASIPRTSGDNEQFF.

The chain carries TRBV14 and TRBJ2-3; 9 nucleotides align to TRBD2. This CDR3 contains 15 residues. Looked up from germline, CDR1 is SGHDN and CDR2 is FVKESK. The V segment lost 1 base and the J segment 2 bases; nucleotides outside the gene matches: 1. The CDR3 DNA reads TGTGCCAGCAGCCAAGGACTAGCGGTCACAGATACGCAGTATTTT. Translated, it gives CASSQGLAVTDTQYF. Full variable domain (remainder filled in from reference TRBV14 and TRBJ2-3): EAGVTQFPSHSVIEKGQTVTLRCDPISGHDNLYWYRRVMGKEIKFLLHFVKESKQDESGMPNNRFLAERTGGTYSTLKVQPAELEDSGVYFCASSQGLAVTDTQYFGPGTRLTVL.

This chain connects TRBV5-1 to TRBJ1-1; tentatively, D is TRBD1 (6 bases). Trimming took off 6 bases at V and 4 bases at J, with 16 bases between the two ends. The CDR3 runs to 14 residues. CDR1 and CDR2 from the germline V gene are SGHRS and YFSETQ. The DNA for the CDR3 is TGCGCCAGCACTTTACAGGGCCAAGGCACTGAAGCTTTCTTT. This translates into CASTLQGQGTEAFF.

The gene calls are TRBV5-1 and TRBJ1-2; D possibly corresponds to TRBD1 (5 bases). The CDR3 totals 12 residues. The germline gives CDR1 SGHRS, CDR2 YFSETQ. Trimming removed 1 base from V and 7 bases from J, with 8 bases in between. This CDR3 is CASSLTGAGYTF. CDR3 nucleotide sequence: TGCGCCAGCAGCTTGACAGGAGCTGGCTACACCTTC.

The chain links TRBV13 to TRBJ2-5; TRBD1 might be the D (5 bases). CDR1 is PRHDT, CDR2 FYEKMQ, per germline (reference sequence). CDR3 length: 14 amino acids. Trimming cost V 5 bases and J 5 bases, with 15 bases left between them. CDR3 sequence reads: CASSTNSGSETQYF. In DNA form, the CDR3 reads TGTGCCAGCAGCACCAACTCAGGGTCCGAGACCCAGTACTTC.

The chain links TRBV5-6 to TRBJ2-5; 8 nucleotides line up with TRBD1. The junction had 7 bases not matched to a gene; V was cut back by 2 bases and J by 4 bases. This CDR3 contains 15 residues. CDR1 SGHDT and CDR2 YYEEEE come from the germline V gene. CDR3 nucleotides: TGTGCCAGCAGCTTCAACGGACAGGGTGGAGAGACCCAGTACTTC. Residues: CASSFNGQGGETQYF. Together with reference TRBV5-6 and TRBJ2-5, the CDR3 gives the full variable domain: DAGVTQSPTHLIKTRGQQVTLRCSPKSGHDTVSWYQQALGQGPQFIFQYYEEEERQRGNFPDRFSGHQFPNYSSELNVNALLLGDSALYLCASSFNGQGGETQYFGPGTRLLVL.

This clone has a single count. The chain joins TRBV3-1 (or the pseudogene TRBV3-2) to TRBJ2-7; D is ambiguous. The CDR3 is 12 residues long. V was clipped by 1 base and J by 3 bases, with 4 bases between them. The germline V gene encodes CDR1 LGHDT and CDR2 YNNKEL (reference sequence). The CDR3 nucleotides read TGTGCCAGCAGCCAAGTAGTCTACGAGCAGTACTTC. This gives the protein CASSQVVYEQYF.

The V gene is TRBV10-2, the J gene TRBJ1-4; D possibly corresponds to TRBD1 (5 bases). CDR3 length equals 15 residues. Germline V gives CDR1 WSHSY, CDR2 SAAADI. The V end was cut by 3 bases, the J end by 7 bases, with 15 bases between. CDR3 bases: TGCGCCAGCAGTGAATTCAGGGCTACGGCTGAAAAACTGTTTTTT. Translating gives CASSEFRATAEKLFF.

This clone was counted a single time. The V gene is TRBV19, the J gene TRBJ2-7, with a possible D match to TRBD1 (6 bases). The germline V and J ends were trimmed by 2 bases and 2 bases, with 13 bases remaining between them. The CDR3 is 15 residues long. From germline, CDR1 is LNHDA and CDR2 SQIVND (reference sequence). This CDR3 is CASSISRQAPYEQYF. The CDR3 bases are TGTGCCAGTAGTATAAGCAGACAGGCTCCCTACGAGCAGTACTTC.

Here the CDR3 DNA reads TGTGCCAGCAGTTCCGGGACAAGAGGACGTGGGGCCAACGTCCTGACTTTC. Encoded protein: CASSSGTRGRGANVLTF. V usage is TRBV27 and J usage is TRBJ2-6; D is perhaps TRBD1 (6 bases). Germline V gives CDR1 MNHEY, CDR2 SMNVEV (reference sequence). The CDR3 spans 17 residues. Trimming took 4 bases from V and 3 from J, leaving 16 bases between them.